This T cell receptor beta chain was sequenced during a study of regulatory T cells in long-lasting Graves disease. The overall study: Disease was considered persistent Graves' disease after over 5 years of antithyroid drugs (with positive TSH receptor antibodies).

As for time point: persistent/refractory GD, antithyroid drugs over 5 years with positive TRAb. Isolated PBMC RNA provided the starting material for the TCR library. Relying on iRepertoire HTBI primers and Arm-PCR of CDR3 regions, the team built TCR beta libraries. Each CDR3 protein gets one entry after TCRdb re-called the multiplex PCR reads with MiXCR. The data show some 300,000 distinct CDR3 sequences, 22% seen once. Study observations and caveats: Persistent Graves' patients possessed reduced TCR diversity relative to recently diagnosed ones.

As for this clonotype: The target antigen is unknown.

The CDR3 totals 14 residues. V lost 5 bases, J lost 5 bases, and 6 bases stayed unmatched. The germline V gene encodes CDR1 SEHNR and CDR2 FQNEAQ (reference sequence). This chain links TRBV7-9 with TRBJ1-2; 9 nucleotides match TRBD1. Material: peripheral blood mononuclear cells (PBMCs), obtained when the disease was refractory, from a patient treated with antithyroid drugs. This receptor was taken from a female donor with Graves disease. The CDR3 here is CASSTSGQGYGYTF. The CDR3 DNA sequence: TGTGCCAGCAGCACATCGGGACAGGGTTATGGCTACACCTTC.